This T cell receptor beta chain came from a study of T cell responses to AZD1222 COVID-19 vaccine. Only in-frame clones appear in the TCRdb table, and some are missing; sequencing was by immunoSEQ multiplex PCR. The sample consists of around 130,000 clones, roughly nine tenths of them appearing once. Study-wide results and limits: Baseline seropositives among AZD1222 recipients totaled only five or six. Females made up more of the donors, who were largely white British, and clonal diversity may have come out too low. Spike-specific TCR repertoires showed rising breadth and depth after two AZD1222 doses.

Turning to this clone: Its target is unknown.

Deletions cut 7 bases from V and 0 bases from J, with 12 bases between. The CDR3 is 14 residues long. CDR1 SGHTA and CDR2 FQGNSA come from the germline V gene. The chain couples TRBV7-2 to TRBJ1-1; D is ambiguous. The material was peripheral blood, obtained on day 0 of AZD1222 vaccination. The TCR comes from an adult in good health. CDR3: CASTPTEMNTEAFF. The CDR3 nucleotides are TGTGCCAGCACCCCGACGGAAATGAACACTGAAGCTTTCTTT.